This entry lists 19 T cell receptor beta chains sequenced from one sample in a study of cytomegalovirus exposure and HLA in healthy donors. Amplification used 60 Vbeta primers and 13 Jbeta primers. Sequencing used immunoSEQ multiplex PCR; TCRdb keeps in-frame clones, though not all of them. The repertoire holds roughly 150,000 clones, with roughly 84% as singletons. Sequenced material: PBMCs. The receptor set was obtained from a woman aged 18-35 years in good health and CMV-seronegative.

The CDR3 coding sequence is TGCGCCAGCAGTCAATCGAGAATTACAGCCAGGGGCAATCAGCCCCAGCATTTT. Encoded protein: CASSQSRITARGNQPQHF. The chain uses TRBV23-1 and TRBJ1-5; D is perhaps TRBD1 (5 bases). TRBV23-1 counts as an open reading frame of uncertain function. The CDR3 runs to 18 residues. V lost 0 bases and J 2 bases, leaving 17 bases between the germline ends.

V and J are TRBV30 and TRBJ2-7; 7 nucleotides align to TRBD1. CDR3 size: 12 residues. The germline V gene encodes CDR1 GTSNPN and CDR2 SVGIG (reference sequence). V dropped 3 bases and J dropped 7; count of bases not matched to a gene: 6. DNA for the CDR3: TGTGCCTGGAGCAGACAGGGCGGGGAGCAGTACTTC. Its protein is CAWSRQGGEQYF.

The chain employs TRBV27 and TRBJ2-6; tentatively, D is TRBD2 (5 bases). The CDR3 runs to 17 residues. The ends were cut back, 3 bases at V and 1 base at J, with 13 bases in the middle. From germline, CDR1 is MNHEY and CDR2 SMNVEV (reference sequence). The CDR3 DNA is TGTGCCAGCAGTTTCCTACATAGCGTATCTGGGGCCAACGTCCTGACTTTC. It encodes CASSFLHSVSGANVLTF. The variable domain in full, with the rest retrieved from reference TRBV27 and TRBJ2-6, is EAQVTQNPRYLITVTGKKLTVTCSQNMNHEYMSWYRQDPGLGLRQIYYSMNVEVTDKGDVPEGYKVSRKEKRNFPLILESPSPNQTSLYFCASSFLHSVSGANVLTFGAGSRLTVL.

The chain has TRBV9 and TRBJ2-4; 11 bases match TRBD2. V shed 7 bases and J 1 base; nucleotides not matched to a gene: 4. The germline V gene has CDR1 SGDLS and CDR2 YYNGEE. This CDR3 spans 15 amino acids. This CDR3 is CASHRLAGAKNIQYF. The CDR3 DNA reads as TGTGCCAGCCATAGACTAGCGGGGGCCAAAAACATTCAGTACTTC. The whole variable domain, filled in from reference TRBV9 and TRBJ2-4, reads DSGVTQTPKHLITATGQRVTLRCSPRSGDLSVYWYQQSLDQGLQFLIQYYNGEERAKGNILERFSAQQFPDLHSELNLSSLELGDSALYFCASHRLAGAKNIQYFGAGTRLSVL.

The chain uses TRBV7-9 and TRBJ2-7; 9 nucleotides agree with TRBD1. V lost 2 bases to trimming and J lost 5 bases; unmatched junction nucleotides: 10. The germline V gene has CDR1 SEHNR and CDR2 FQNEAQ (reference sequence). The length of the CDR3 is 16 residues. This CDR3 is CASSLPPGTGIDEQYF. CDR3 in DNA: TGTGCCAGCAGCTTACCACCAGGGACAGGGATCGACGAGCAGTACTTC.

CDR3: CASSLAPGTGSFSEAFF. CDR3 nucleotides: TGTGCCAGCAGCTTAGCGCCGGGGACAGGGAGTTTCTCTGAAGCTTTCTTT. This chain joins TRBV11-1 and TRBJ1-1; TRBD1 matches 9 bases. V shed 0 bases, J shed 6 bases, and the junction held 11 bases outside the gene matches. This CDR3 has 17 amino acids. Germline CDR1 is SGHAT and CDR2 is FQDESV (reference sequence).

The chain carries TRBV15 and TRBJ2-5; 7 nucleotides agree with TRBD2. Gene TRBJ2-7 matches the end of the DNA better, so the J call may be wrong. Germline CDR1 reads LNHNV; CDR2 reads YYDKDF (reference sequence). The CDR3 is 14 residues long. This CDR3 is CATSRDGGAYEQYF. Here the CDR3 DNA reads TGTGCCACCAGCAGAGATGGGGGGGCCTACGAGCAGTACTTC.

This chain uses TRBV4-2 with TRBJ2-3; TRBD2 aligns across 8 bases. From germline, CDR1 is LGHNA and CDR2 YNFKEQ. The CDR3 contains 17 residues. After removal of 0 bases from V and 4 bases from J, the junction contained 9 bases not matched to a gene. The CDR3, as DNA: TGTGCCAGCAGCCAAGAGGGACCGAGCGGGGGTTCAGATACGCAGTATTTT. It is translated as CASSQEGPSGGSDTQYF.

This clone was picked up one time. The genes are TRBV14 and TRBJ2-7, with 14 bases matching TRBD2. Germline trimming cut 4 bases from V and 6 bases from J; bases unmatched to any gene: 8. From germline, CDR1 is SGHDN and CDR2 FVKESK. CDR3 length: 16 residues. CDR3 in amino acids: CASSPPGLAGVGEQYF. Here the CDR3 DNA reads TGTGCCAGCAGCCCGCCGGGACTAGCGGGAGTGGGCGAGCAGTACTTC.

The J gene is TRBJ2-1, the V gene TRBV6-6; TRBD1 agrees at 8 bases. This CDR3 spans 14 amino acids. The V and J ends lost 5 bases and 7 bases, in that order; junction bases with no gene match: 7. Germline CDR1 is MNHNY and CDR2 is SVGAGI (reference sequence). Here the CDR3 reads CASSHQGAGNEQFF. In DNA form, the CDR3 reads TGTGCCAGCAGTCACCAGGGGGCGGGGAATGAGCAGTTCTTC.

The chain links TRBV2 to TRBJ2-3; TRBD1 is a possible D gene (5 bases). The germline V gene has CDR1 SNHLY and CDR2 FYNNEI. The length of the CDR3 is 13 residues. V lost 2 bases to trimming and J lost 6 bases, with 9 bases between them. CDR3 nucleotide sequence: TGTGCCAGCAGTGAACAGGGTTGGGATACGCAGTATTTT. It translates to CASSEQGWDTQYF.

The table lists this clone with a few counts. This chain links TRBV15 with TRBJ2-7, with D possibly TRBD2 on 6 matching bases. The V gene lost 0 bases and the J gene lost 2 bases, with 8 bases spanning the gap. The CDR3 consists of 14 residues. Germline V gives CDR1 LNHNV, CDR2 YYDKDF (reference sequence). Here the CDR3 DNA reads TGTGCCACCAGCAGAGAGCGGGGCCCCTACGAGCAGTACTTC. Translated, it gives CATSRERGPYEQYF.

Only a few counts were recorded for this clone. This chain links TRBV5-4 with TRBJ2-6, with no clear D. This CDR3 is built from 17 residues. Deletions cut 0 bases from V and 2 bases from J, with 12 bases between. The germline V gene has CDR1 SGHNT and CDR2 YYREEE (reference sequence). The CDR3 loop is CASSLARLWAGANVLTF. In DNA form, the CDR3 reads TGTGCCAGCAGCTTGGCGCGGTTGTGGGCTGGGGCCAACGTCCTGACTTTC. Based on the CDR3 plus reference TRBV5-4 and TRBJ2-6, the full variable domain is ETGVTQSPTHLIKTRGQQVTLRCSSQSGHNTVSWYQQALGQGPQFIFQYYREEENGRGNFPPRFSGLQFPNYSSELNVNALELDDSALYLCASSLARLWAGANVLTFGAGSRLTVL.

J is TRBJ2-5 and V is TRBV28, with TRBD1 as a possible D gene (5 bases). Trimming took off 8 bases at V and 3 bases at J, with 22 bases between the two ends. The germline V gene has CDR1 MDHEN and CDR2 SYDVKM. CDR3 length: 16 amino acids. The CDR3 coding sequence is TGTGCCAGCCTTACCTGGGGCCAGGGTCTCGAAGAGACCCAGTACTTC. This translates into CASLTWGQGLEETQYF. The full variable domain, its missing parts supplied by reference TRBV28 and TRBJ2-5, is DVKVTQSSRYLVKRTGEKVFLECVQDMDHENMFWYRQDPGLGLRLIYFSYDVKMKEKGDIPEGYSVSREKKERFSLILESASTNQTSMYLCASLTWGQGLEETQYFGPGTRLLVL.

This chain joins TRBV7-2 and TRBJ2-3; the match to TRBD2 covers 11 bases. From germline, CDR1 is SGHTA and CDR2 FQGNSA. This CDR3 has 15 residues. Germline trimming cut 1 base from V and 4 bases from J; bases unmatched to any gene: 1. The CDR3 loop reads CASSLELAGADTQYF. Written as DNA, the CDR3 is TGTGCCAGCAGCTTAGAACTAGCGGGAGCAGATACGCAGTATTTT.

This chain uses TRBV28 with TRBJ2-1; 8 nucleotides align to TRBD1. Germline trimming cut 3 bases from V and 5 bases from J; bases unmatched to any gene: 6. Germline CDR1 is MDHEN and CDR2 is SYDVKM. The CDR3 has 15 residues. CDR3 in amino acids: CASSLRRTGNNEQFF. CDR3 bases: TGTGCCAGCAGTTTGAGGCGGACAGGGAACAATGAGCAGTTCTTC. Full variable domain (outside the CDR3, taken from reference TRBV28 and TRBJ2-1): DVKVTQSSRYLVKRTGEKVFLECVQDMDHENMFWYRQDPGLGLRLIYFSYDVKMKEKGDIPEGYSVSREKKERFSLILESASTNQTSMYLCASSLRRTGNNEQFFGPGTRLTVL.

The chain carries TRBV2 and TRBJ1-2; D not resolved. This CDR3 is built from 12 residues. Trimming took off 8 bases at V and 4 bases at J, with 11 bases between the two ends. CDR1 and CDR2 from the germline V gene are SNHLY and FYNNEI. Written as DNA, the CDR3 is TGTGCCAGCTCCGAGGGCGGCTATGGCTACACCTTC. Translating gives CASSEGGYGYTF. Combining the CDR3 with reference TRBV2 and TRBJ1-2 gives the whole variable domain EPEVTQTPSHQVTQMGQEVILRCVPISNHLYFYWYRQILGQKVEFLVSFYNNEISEKSEIFDDQFSVERPDGSNFTLKIRSTKLEDSAMYFCASSEGGYGYTFGSGTRLTVV.

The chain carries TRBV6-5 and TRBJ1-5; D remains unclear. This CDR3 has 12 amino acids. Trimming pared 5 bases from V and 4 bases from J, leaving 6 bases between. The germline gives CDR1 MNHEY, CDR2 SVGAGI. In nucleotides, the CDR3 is TGTGCCAGCAGTCCGACAAATCAGCCCCAGCATTTT. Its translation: CASSPTNQPQHF.

For the CDR3, the DNA is TGTGCCACCAGCAGAGCCCCACAGGGGGACTATGGCTACACCTTC. The encoded protein is CATSRAPQGDYGYTF. The J gene is TRBJ1-2, the V gene TRBV15, with TRBD1 matching over 8 bases. The V segment lost 1 base and the J segment 3 bases; nucleotides outside the gene matches: 4. Germline V gene data show CDR1 as LNHNV and CDR2 as YYDKDF (reference sequence). The CDR3 is 15 amino acids. Complete variable domain (other parts from reference TRBV15 and TRBJ1-2): DAMVIQNPRYQVTQFGKPVTLSCSQTLNHNVMYWYQQKSSQAPKLLFHYYDKDFNNEADTPDNFQSRRPNTSFCFLDIRSPGLGDTAMYLCATSRAPQGDYGYTFGSGTRLTVV.